The TCR beta chain described here comes from a study of T-cell memory formation after mild COVID-19. This CDR3 is built from 14 residues. The germline V gene encodes CDR1 MNHEY and CDR2 SVGAGI. Trimming stripped 6 bases from V and 1 base from J, with 10 bases between. TCRalpha and TCRbeta libraries used 5'RACE with constant-segment primers and UMIs. TCRdb processed the 5' RACE reads anew with MiXCR; each CDR3 protein has one entry. The top ten hold roughly a fifth of the sample, which has about 240,000 distinct CDR3 sequences, roughly a tenth seen once. To note about this clonotype: Its specificity is not known.

Broader study findings: Memory sampled before infection contained some responding clones, suggesting cross-reactive memory joined. Contracting clones from day 15 to 85 showed balanced CD4/CD8; later expanders favored CD4+.

The clonotype comes from a man aged 18 to 29 who had mild COVID-19 (a few samples of this study predate the infection). Cell type and time point are not known. Sequencing was carried out using PBMCs or a T cell subset sorted from them (not recorded which). The J gene is TRBJ1-3, the V gene TRBV6-5; D ambiguous. The DNA for the CDR3 is TGTGCCAGCAGCCCCTCAGGTTCTGGAAACACCATATATTTT. Amino acid sequence: CASSPSGSGNTIYF.